Each of the 21 T cell receptor beta chains below was sequenced from the same sample in a study of T cell responses to AZD1222 COVID-19 vaccine (dated by TCRdb to 2020 to 2023). Libraries were made using the immunoSEQ multiplex PCR assay. TCRdb re-hosts the immuneACCESS table, in-frame sequences only. Its copies lack some clones; in the studies checked, an unresolved V gene accounts for under half of them, and the cause for the rest is not known. The sample data list fewer than 120,000 clones, and approximately 90% of these were observed just once. Together, the top ten hold about 15% of the sample. Sample time point, as interpreted from the label and publication: about 28 days (+/-7) after the second vaccine dose. The source was peripheral blood, collected 28 days after the second AZD1222 dose. The receptors were gathered from an adult who received the AZD1222 COVID-19 vaccine.

This clone was observed once. The V and J genes are TRBV5-1 and TRBJ2-1; maybe TRBD2 (5 bases). Trimming pared 4 bases from V and 1 base from J, leaving 15 bases between. There are 16 residues in the CDR3. The germline gives CDR1 SGHRS, CDR2 YFSETQ. DNA for the CDR3: TGCGCCAGCAGCAGCCCGGGGTTTCGGTCCTACAATGAGCAGTTCTTC. Amino acids: CASSSPGFRSYNEQFF.

The V gene is TRBV7-9, the J gene TRBJ2-3, with 12 bases aligning to TRBD2. The germline CDR1 and CDR2 sequences are SEHNR and FQNEAQ (reference sequence). Trimming took 3 bases from V and 3 from J; bases not matched to a gene: 1. This CDR3 region has 15 residues. The CDR3 is CASSFGLAGTDTQYF. The CDR3 region has the DNA TGTGCCAGCAGCTTCGGACTAGCGGGGACAGATACGCAGTATTTT. The whole variable domain, remainder taken from reference TRBV7-9 and TRBJ2-3, is DTGVSQNPRHKITKRGQNVTFRCDPISEHNRLYWYRQTLGQGPEFLTYFQNEAQLEKSRLLSDRFSAERPKGSFSTLEIQRTEQGDSAMYLCASSFGLAGTDTQYFGPGTRLTVL.

The chain is built from TRBV4-1 and TRBJ1-2; no clear D gene. Germline lookup yields CDR1 MGHRA and CDR2 YSYEKL. Trimming took 5 bases from V and 6 from J, leaving 13 bases between them. The CDR3 has 13 residues. DNA for the CDR3: TGCGCCAGCAGCTTTGAGGAGGGTGATGGCTACACCTTC. It yields the protein CASSFEEGDGYTF.

The chain links TRBV2 to TRBJ1-1; D is unclear. The CDR3 totals 12 residues. CDR1 and CDR2 (germline): SNHLY, FYNNEI. The chain's CDR3 is CASESANTEAFF. CDR3 bases: TGTGCGTCGGAATCTGCGAACACTGAAGCTTTCTTT.

This sequence joins TRBV19 and TRBJ2-1, with 10 bases aligning to TRBD1. The CDR3 is made up of 13 amino acids. The germline V gene has CDR1 LNHDA and CDR2 SQIVND (reference sequence). The junction had 2 bases not matched to a gene; V was cut back by 5 bases and J by 7 bases. The CDR3 loop reads CASSGQGGNEQFF. The CDR3 region has the DNA TGTGCCAGTAGTGGACAGGGGGGGAATGAGCAGTTCTTC.

The chain carries TRBV9 and TRBJ2-5; 9 bases line up with TRBD2. This CDR3 is 15 amino acids long. V was pared by 7 bases and J by 1 base, with 8 bases of the junction left unmatched. Germline CDR1 and CDR2: SGDLS and YYNGEE. This CDR3 is CASGEAGGPQETQYF. CDR3 in DNA: TGTGCCAGCGGGGAAGCGGGGGGACCCCAAGAGACCCAGTACTTC.

V and J are TRBV3-1 (or the pseudogene TRBV3-2) and TRBJ1-1; 8 nucleotides line up with TRBD1. The germline CDR1 and CDR2 sequences are LGHDT and YNNKEL (reference sequence). The junction had 1 base not matched to a gene; V was cut back by 4 bases and J by 0 bases. This CDR3 comprises 14 residues. CDR3 DNA sequence: TGTGCCAGCAGCCCGACAGGGGTGAACACTGAAGCTTTCTTT. This gives the protein CASSPTGVNTEAFF.

This sequence joins TRBV6-5 and TRBJ1-1; 8 positions agree with TRBD1. The germline gives CDR1 MNHEY, CDR2 SVGAGI. The CDR3 covers 13 residues. Trimming cost V 5 bases and J 3 bases; bases outside gene matches: 2. CDR3 nucleotides: TGTGCCAGCAGTAGACAGGGGTACACTGAAGCTTTCTTT. Encoded protein: CASSRQGYTEAFF.

The chain is built from TRBV28 and TRBJ2-7; D unresolved. Germline CDR1 reads MDHEN; CDR2 reads SYDVKM. The CDR3 sequence is 13 residues long. V was trimmed by 8 bases and J by 2 bases, leaving 13 bases between them. In DNA, the CDR3 is TGTGCCAGCGCGCCCACGGTTCCCTACGAGCAGTACTTC. This codes for CASAPTVPYEQYF.

This rearrangement joins TRBV7-2 to TRBJ2-1; 7 bases fit TRBD2. Germline V gene data show CDR1 as SGHTA and CDR2 as FQGNSA. This CDR3 has 14 amino acids. Trimming took 1 base from V and 12 from J; bases not matched to a gene: 9. The CDR3 is CASSLGGTKYGQFF. The CDR3 DNA is TGTGCCAGCAGCTTAGGGGGGACTAAGTACGGGCAGTTCTTC.

This clone is deemed medium-sized. The V and J genes are TRBV28 and TRBJ2-6; D not certain. V was shortened by 6 bases and J by 4 bases, with 7 bases between the two germline ends. Germline V gene lookup returns CDR1 MDHEN and CDR2 SYDVKM. The CDR3 consists of 13 residues. For the CDR3, the DNA is TGTGCCAGCAGGGCGCCCGGGGCCAACGTCCTGACTTTC. It translates to CASRAPGANVLTF.

The V and J genes are TRBV6-5 and TRBJ1-2, with a possible D match to TRBD1 (6 bases). Trimming pared 3 bases from V and 5 bases from J, leaving 10 bases between. This CDR3 region has 13 residues. Germline assignment: CDR1 MNHEY and CDR2 SVGAGI. The CDR3 loop reads CASSYPQGYGYTF. The CDR3 bases are TGTGCCAGCAGTTATCCGCAGGGGTATGGCTACACCTTC.

The V and J genes are TRBV6-5 and TRBJ1-2; 7 bases fit TRBD1. Unmatched junction bases numbered 10, after V lost 8 bases and J lost 4 bases. The CDR3 extends over 14 amino acids. Germline-derived CDR1 and CDR2 are MNHEY and SVGAGI. The CDR3 loop reads CASELQGPVYGYTF. CDR3 coding DNA: TGTGCCAGCGAATTACAGGGGCCTGTCTATGGCTACACCTTC.

The chain employs TRBV5-1 and TRBJ1-4; D not certain. This CDR3 contains 15 residues. V was pared by 4 bases and J by 3 bases, with 13 bases between. Looked up from germline, CDR1 is SGHRS and CDR2 is YFSETQ. CDR3 nucleotide sequence: TGCGCCAGCAGCGGCACGGGGTCCTCTAATGAAAAACTGTTTTTT. Translating it yields CASSGTGSSNEKLFF.

This clone was recorded a few times. The chain employs TRBV2 and TRBJ1-5; tentatively, D is TRBD1 (6 bases). Germline CDR1 SNHLY, CDR2 FYNNEI. Trimming removed 9 bases at V and 0 bases at J, with 15 bases between. The CDR3 extends over 15 amino acids. CDR3 residues: CASNLEGGSNQPQHF. The DNA of the CDR3 is TGTGCCAGTAACCTTGAAGGGGGTAGCAATCAGCCCCAGCATTTT.

This chain links TRBV7-3 with TRBJ2-5; 15 bases align to TRBD2. The V and J ends lost 0 bases and 5 bases, in that order; junction bases with no gene match: 10. This CDR3 has 19 amino acids. CDR1 and CDR2 (germline): SGHTA, FQGTGA. The CDR3 reads CASSLTRTSGGAKEETQYF. The CDR3 DNA sequence: TGTGCCAGCAGCTTAACGCGGACTAGCGGGGGGGCAAAGGAGGAGACCCAGTACTTC.

This chain connects TRBV2 to TRBJ1-3; D gene ambiguous. The CDR3 consists of 14 residues. V was pared by 4 bases and J by 0 bases, with 7 bases between. The V gene's germline CDR1 is SNHLY and CDR2 FYNNEI. The CDR3 nucleotides read TGTGCCAGCAGTGCTGGGAGCTCTGGAAACACCATATATTTT. This codes for CASSAGSSGNTIYF.

This chain joins TRBV7-9 and TRBJ2-3, with TRBD2 matching over 8 bases. The V and J ends lost 4 bases and 9 bases, in that order; junction bases with no gene match: 18. Germline lookup yields CDR1 SEHNR and CDR2 FQNEAQ (reference sequence). CDR3 size: 17 residues. Here the CDR3 reads CASSSGKQERGRETQYF. The DNA for the CDR3 is TGTGCCAGCAGCTCAGGCAAGCAGGAGCGGGGGAGAGAGACGCAGTATTTT.

This chain links TRBV2 with TRBJ1-5, with D unresolved. Trimming removed 4 bases at V and 0 bases at J, with 10 bases between. The CDR3 totals 15 residues. Germline CDR1 reads SNHLY; CDR2 reads FYNNEI. The CDR3 loop is CASSAQAYSNQPQHF. The CDR3 DNA is TGTGCCAGCAGTGCGCAGGCTTATAGCAATCAGCCCCAGCATTTT.

The V gene is TRBV7-9, the J gene TRBJ2-3; TRBD2 is a possible D gene (7 bases). The CDR3 has 15 residues. Trimming cost V 10 bases and J 8 bases, with 25 bases left between them. Germline V gene data show CDR1 as SEHNR and CDR2 as FQNEAQ (reference sequence). CDR3: CATPRGGAGGSTQYF. In nucleotides, the CDR3 is TGTGCCACCCCTAGGGGGGGGGCTGGAGGTAGTACGCAGTATTTT.

The chain links TRBV9 to TRBJ2-3, with 8 bases aligning to TRBD2. This CDR3 is built from 17 residues. The V gene end was trimmed by 0 bases and the J gene end by 3 bases; junction bases not matched to a gene: 9. Germline loops: CDR1 SGDLS, CDR2 YYNGEE. CDR3 coding DNA: TGTGCCAGCAGCGTAGTATCGGGGGGGAGTGGTACAGATACGCAGTATTTT. It encodes CASSVVSGGSGTDTQYF.